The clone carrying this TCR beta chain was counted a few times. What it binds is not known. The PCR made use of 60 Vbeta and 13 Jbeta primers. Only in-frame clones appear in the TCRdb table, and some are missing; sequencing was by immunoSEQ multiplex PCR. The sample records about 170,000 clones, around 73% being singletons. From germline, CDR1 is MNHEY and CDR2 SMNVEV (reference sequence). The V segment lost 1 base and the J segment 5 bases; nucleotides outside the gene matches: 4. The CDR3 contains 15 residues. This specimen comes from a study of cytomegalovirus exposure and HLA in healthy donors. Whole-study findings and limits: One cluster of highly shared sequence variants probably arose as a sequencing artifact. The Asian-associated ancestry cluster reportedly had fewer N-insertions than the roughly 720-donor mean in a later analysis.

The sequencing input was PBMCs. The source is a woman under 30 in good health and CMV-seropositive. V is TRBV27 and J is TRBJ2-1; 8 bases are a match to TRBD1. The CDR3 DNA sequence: TGTGCCAGCAGTTTATGGACAGGGAACAACAATGAGCAGTTCTTC. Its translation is CASSLWTGNNNEQFF.